This TCR beta chain originates from a study of blood T cell repertoires in COVID-19. TCRdb's table, derived via immunoSEQ multiplex PCR, lists solely in-frame clones and lacks some. The data show around 330,000 clones, approximately 86% seen once. This CDR3 is 16 amino acids long. Germline CDR1 reads DFQATT; CDR2 reads SNEGSKA (reference sequence). Germline trimming cut 3 bases from V and 6 bases from J; bases unmatched to any gene: 9. This sequence originates from a woman aged 18-30 years who had recovered from COVID-19. The sequencing input was PBMCs or T cells enriched from blood (not recorded which). The chain has TRBV20-1 and TRBJ2-2, with 11 positions matching TRBD2. This CDR3 is CSASKTSGSYPGELFF. The DNA for the CDR3 is TGCAGTGCTAGTAAAACTAGCGGGAGTTATCCCGGGGAGCTGTTTTTT.